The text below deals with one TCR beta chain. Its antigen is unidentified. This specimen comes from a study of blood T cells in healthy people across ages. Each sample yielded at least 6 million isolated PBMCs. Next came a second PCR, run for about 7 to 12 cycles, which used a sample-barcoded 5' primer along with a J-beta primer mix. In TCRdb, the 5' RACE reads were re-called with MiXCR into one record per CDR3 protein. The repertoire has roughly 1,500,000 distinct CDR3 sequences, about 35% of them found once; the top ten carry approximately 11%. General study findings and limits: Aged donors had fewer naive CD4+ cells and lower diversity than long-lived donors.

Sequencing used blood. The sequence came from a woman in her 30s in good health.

The CDR3 DNA follows: TGTGCCAGCGGCCCCCGGGACAGGGAATGGCGGGGCTCCTACAATGAGCAGTTCTTC. This gives the protein CASGPRDREWRGSYNEQFF. The chain couples TRBV27 to TRBJ2-1, with TRBD1 matching over 9 bases. Germline lookup yields CDR1 MNHEY and CDR2 SMNVEV (reference sequence). The CDR3 has 19 amino acids. V dropped 8 bases and J dropped 0; count of bases not matched to a gene: 17.